These T cell receptor beta chains were read from a single sample in a study of beta chain features in type 1 diabetes. This table comes from immunoSEQ multiplex PCR, and its TCRdb copy is limited to in-frame clones, with some not included. Among about 290,000 clones listed, approximately 8% were seen once. The sample consisted of central memory CD4+ T cells from blood. These receptors came from a woman aged 18-35 years in good health. Both conserved end residues are trimmed from each CDR3.

TRBV11-2	TRBJ1-6	ASTLRAGENSPLH
TRBV19	TRBJ2-3	ASSSLYRGASTDTQY
TRBV7-3	TRBJ1-5	ASSFAGHRPQH
TRBV4-1	TRBJ2-3	ASSRGWSDTQY
TRBV6-1	TRBJ2-1	ASRRQGPNEQF
TRBV5-1	TRBJ2-2	ASSLQQGAGELF
TRBV29-1	TRBJ1-2	SVEDPRSMVAAGGYT
TRBV5-6	TRBJ2-3	ASSSGLTRPDTQY
TRBV9	TRBJ2-1	ASSVGVVNEQF
TRBV4-3	TRBJ1-1	ASSQGRGLEAF
TRBV18	TRBJ1-4	ASGQGIATNEKLF
TRBV28	TRBJ1-2	ASRPPRWGFSYGYT
TRBV10-3	TRBJ2-1	AISESATGVRQF
TRBV28	TRBJ2-1	ASSLGFGTGAINEQF
TRBV7-2	TRBJ2-3	ASSLVSGGAEDTQY
TRBV25-1	TRBJ2-3	ASSRGSPGDTQY
TRBV28	TRBJ2-7	ASSPPFYEQY
TRBV27	TRBJ2-5	ASSLRDRYQETQY
TRBV5-1	TRBJ2-3	ASSRGTDADTQY
TRBV4-2	TRBJ1-2	ASSPRTGVGYGYT
TRBV7-2	TRBJ2-3	ASSSPTDTQY
TRBV5-4	TRBJ1-6	ASSQGYRTGGNSPLH
TRBV27	TRBJ2-5	ASSTQLAGSQTQY
TRBV6-6	TRBJ2-1	ASSYFQGPGEQF
TRBV9	TRBJ2-1	ASSVLNNNEQF
TRBV7-3	TRBJ1-5	ASSYDTGGRQPQH
TRBV4-2	TRBJ2-2	ASSRTAADTGELF
TRBV7-2	TRBJ2-3	ASSFIAGSGTDTQY
TRBV5-4	TRBJ1-2	ASSPGDRVNYGYT
TRBV7-2	TRBJ1-3	ASSLHPVTVGNTIY
TRBV28	TRBJ1-5	ASSLGGWVH
TRBV2	TRBJ1-1	ASSGSLGGNTEAF
TRBV27	TRBJ1-3	ASSLGLGNTIY